These 19 T cell receptor beta chains share one sample of origin, sequenced in a study of T cells in tumors after PD-1 blockade. Assay: immunoSEQ multiplex PCR; the TCRdb copy retains only in-frame clones and omits some. The sample includes 15,000 to 20,000 clones, approximately 84% of them seen just once. The source material was PBMCs, sampled after anti-PD-1 therapy. The receptor source for this set is a human donor with advanced basal cell or squamous cell carcinoma (not recorded which).

This clone was seen just once. The chain has TRBV20-1 and TRBJ1-4; D is undetermined. Germline V lookup: CDR1 DFQATT, CDR2 SNEGSKA (reference sequence). V was shortened by 3 bases and J by 3 bases, with 8 bases between the two germline ends. The length of the CDR3 is 13 residues. CDR3: CSASHGANEKLFF. The DNA of the CDR3 is TGCAGTGCTAGTCACGGGGCTAATGAAAAACTGTTTTTT.

The chain employs TRBV5-4 and TRBJ2-1; TRBD1 aligns across 8 bases. The CDR3 has 15 amino acids. The V gene's germline CDR1 is SGHNT and CDR2 YYREEE (reference sequence). The V gene end was trimmed by 4 bases and the J gene end by 4 bases; junction bases not matched to a gene: 7. The CDR3 sequence is CASSRGQGAYNEQFF. Written as DNA, the CDR3 is TGTGCCAGCAGCCGCGGGCAGGGGGCTTACAATGAGCAGTTCTTC. Full variable domain (missing parts from reference TRBV5-4 and TRBJ2-1): ETGVTQSPTHLIKTRGQQVTLRCSSQSGHNTVSWYQQALGQGPQFIFQYYREEENGRGNFPPRFSGLQFPNYSSELNVNALELDDSALYLCASSRGQGAYNEQFFGPGTRLTVL.

This clone has only one observation. The chain employs TRBV7-3 and TRBJ2-1; 11 bases are shared with TRBD2. This CDR3 is built from 15 residues. The V gene end was trimmed by 5 bases and the J gene end by 7 bases; junction bases not matched to a gene: 7. Germline V lookup: CDR1 SGHTA, CDR2 FQGTGA. The CDR3 DNA follows: TGTGCCAGCAGCCTCCAGACTAGCGGGGTAAATGAGCAGTTCTTC. This translates into CASSLQTSGVNEQFF.

This clone is a singleton in its sample. The chain uses TRBV5-5 and TRBJ2-3; 10 bases line up with TRBD2. The junction had 16 bases not matched to a gene; V was cut back by 1 base and J by 2 bases. CDR3 length equals 20 residues. Germline loops: CDR1 SGHKS, CDR2 YYEKEE (reference sequence). CDR3 bases: TGTGCCAGCAGCTTGCGGGCCGGTGCTAGCGGGGGAGGTTCCACAGATACGCAGTATTTT. Translated, it gives CASSLRAGASGGGSTDTQYF.

This chain connects TRBV24-1 to TRBJ2-1, with 8 bases identical to TRBD1. Per the germline V gene, CDR1 is KGHDR and CDR2 is SFDVKD. V trimming: 12 bases; J trimming: 4 bases; junction bases outside the gene matches: 4. This CDR3 contains 12 residues. CDR3: CAARDRYNEQFF. The CDR3 DNA is TGTGCCGCCCGGGACAGGTACAATGAGCAGTTCTTC.

This chain links TRBV7-8 with TRBJ1-2, with D perhaps matching TRBD1 (5 bases). This CDR3 comprises 14 residues. Trimming pared 5 bases from V and 2 bases from J, leaving 12 bases between. The germline gives CDR1 SGHVS, CDR2 FQNEAQ. The CDR3: CASSPQTVNYGYTF. The CDR3 coding sequence is TGTGCCAGCAGCCCTCAGACAGTCAACTATGGCTACACCTTC.

This clone came up a few times. The genes are TRBV5-6 and TRBJ2-5; D unresolved. The V gene lost 6 bases and the J gene lost 2 bases, with 11 bases spanning the gap. The CDR3 loop spans 13 amino acids. Germline V gives CDR1 SGHDT, CDR2 YYEEEE. The chain's CDR3 is CASTEQLQETQYF. CDR3 bases: TGTGCCAGCACTGAACAGTTACAAGAGACCCAGTACTTC.

The J gene is TRBJ1-6, the V gene TRBV5-4; D ambiguous. This CDR3 comprises 15 residues. V dropped 3 bases and J dropped 9 bases, with 16 bases sitting between them. Germline-derived CDR1 and CDR2 are SGHNT and YYREEE (reference sequence). CDR3 in amino acids: CASSSGVEQSSPLHF. CDR3 DNA: TGTGCCAGCAGCTCCGGGGTAGAGCAATCTTCACCCCTCCACTTT.

This chain uses TRBV6-1 with TRBJ1-1; D ambiguous. Trimming pared 2 bases from V and 0 bases from J, leaving 7 bases between. CDR3 length: 14 amino acids. Germline V gives CDR1 MNHNS, CDR2 SASEGT. This chain's CDR3 is CASSEKGLNTEAFF. In DNA, the CDR3 is TGTGCCAGCAGTGAAAAGGGTTTGAACACTGAAGCTTTCTTT.

The genes are TRBV15 and TRBJ2-7, with D maybe TRBD2 (7 bases). The CDR3 contains 11 residues. V lost 4 bases and J 12 bases, leaving 13 bases between the germline ends. The germline V gene has CDR1 LNHNV and CDR2 YYDKDF (reference sequence). This CDR3 is CATSKGGDSYF. The CDR3 nucleotides are TGTGCCACCAGCAAGGGGGGGGATTCGTACTTC.

The chain carries TRBV18 and TRBJ2-1; no clear D. The V gene's germline CDR1 is KGHSH and CDR2 LQKENI. The CDR3 is 16 amino acids. V lost 6 bases and J 4 bases, leaving 19 bases between the germline ends. The CDR3 region is CASSAPDLTAYNEQFF. Here the CDR3 DNA reads TGTGCCAGCTCTGCGCCGGACCTTACTGCATACAATGAGCAGTTCTTC.

This clone was seen only once. As DNA, the CDR3 is TGTGCCAGCATCCGTCGGGGGGGACAAGAGACCCAGTACTTC. It translates to CASIRRGGQETQYF. The V gene is TRBV6-5, the J gene TRBJ2-5; 8 bases fit TRBD2. After removal of 7 bases from V and 2 bases from J, the junction contained 6 bases not matched to a gene. The CDR3 runs 14 residues. The V gene's germline CDR1 is MNHEY and CDR2 SVGAGI.

The gene calls are TRBV28 and TRBJ2-3, with 7 bases aligning to TRBD1. CDR3 size: 16 residues. V was pared by 1 base and J by 5 bases, with 9 bases of the junction left unmatched. Germline values: CDR1 MDHEN, CDR2 SYDVKM. The CDR3 DNA is TGTGCCAGCAGTTTATTAGGACAGGCCCCTCGAGATACGCAGTATTTT. It codes for CASSLLGQAPRDTQYF.

This clone was observed once. This chain connects TRBV2 to TRBJ1-5; D is perhaps TRBD1 (6 bases). The CDR3 sequence is 15 residues long. V lost 6 bases and J lost 0, with 12 bases in between. In germline, CDR1 is SNHLY, CDR2 FYNNEI. The DNA for the CDR3 is TGTGCCAGCAGAGGGACACGGGGTAGCAATCAGCCCCAGCATTTT. This translates into CASRGTRGSNQPQHF. The full variable domain, with the rest looked up from reference TRBV2 and TRBJ1-5, is EPEVTQTPSHQVTQMGQEVILRCVPISNHLYFYWYRQILGQKVEFLVSFYNNEISEKSEIFDDQFSVERPDGSNFTLKIRSTKLEDSAMYFCASRGTRGSNQPQHFGDGTRLSIL.

V is TRBV9 and J is TRBJ2-1; TRBD2 matches 11 bases. From germline, CDR1 is SGDLS and CDR2 YYNGEE. J gave up 5 bases and V 4 bases, and 5 bases lay outside the gene matches. CDR3 length equals 15 residues. The DNA of the CDR3 is TGTGCCAGCAGCCCGGGGACTAGCGGAAACAATGAGCAGTTCTTC. Translation: CASSPGTSGNNEQFF.

The chain links TRBV9 to TRBJ2-3; no clear D. Trimming removed 4 bases from V and 1 base from J, with 16 bases in between. CDR1 and CDR2 (germline): SGDLS, YYNGEE. CDR3 size: 16 residues. The CDR3 loop is CASSPLGAHGTDTQYF. CDR3 DNA sequence: TGTGCCAGCAGCCCCCTCGGAGCTCACGGCACAGATACGCAGTATTTT.

V usage is TRBV2 and J usage is TRBJ2-2; 10 bases match TRBD2. The ends lost 7 bases at V and 6 bases at J; junction bases unmatched: 11. The germline CDR1 and CDR2 sequences are SNHLY and FYNNEI. This CDR3 comprises 16 residues. CDR3: CASTKEVAGGAGELFF. For the CDR3, the DNA is TGTGCCAGCACCAAAGAGGTAGCGGGAGGAGCCGGGGAGCTGTTTTTT.

A single count supports this clone. The rearrangement uses TRBV29-1 and TRBJ1-2; tentatively, D is TRBD1 (5 bases). V lost 0 bases and J lost 4, with 12 bases in between. Germline loops: CDR1 SQVTM, CDR2 ANQGSEA. This CDR3 contains 14 residues. CDR3 protein: CSVEDWQGGYGYTF. CDR3 coding DNA: TGCAGCGTTGAAGATTGGCAGGGTGGCTATGGCTACACCTTC.

CDR3 amino acids: CASSRQGVSYEQYF. In DNA, the CDR3 is TGTGCCAGCAGCCGACAGGGGGTTTCCTACGAGCAGTACTTC. The chain employs TRBV6-5 and TRBJ2-7; 9 nucleotides agree with TRBD1. With V trimmed by 6 bases and J by 1 base, 4 bases remained unmatched. The CDR3 covers 14 residues. The germline gives CDR1 MNHEY, CDR2 SVGAGI.